These T cell receptor beta chains were read from a single sample in a study of monozygotic twins with inflammatory bowel disease. From its re-call of the 5' RACE reads, TCRdb lists each CDR3 protein once, without DNA. The sample data list more than 350,000 distinct CDR3 sequences. The sample comprised blood. The receptors shown here come from a human donor with ulcerative colitis or Crohn's disease, or a healthy co-twin of an affected twin (not recorded which). Each CDR3 is given with its conserved first and last residue. The order of the fields is V gene, J gene, CDR3 protein.

V: TRBV20-1
J: TRBJ2-3
CDR3: CSASRGRPDTQYF

V: TRBV5-6
J: TRBJ2-3
CDR3: CASSWGAEGPDTQYF

V: TRBV10-3
J: TRBJ2-3
CDR3: CAIQTGLTDTQYF

V: TRBV7-2
J: TRBJ2-2
CDR3: CASSLLVLNTGELFF

V: TRBV7-2
J: TRBJ2-5
CDR3: CASSPQPGGSQETQYF

V: TRBV7-8
J: TRBJ2-2
CDR3: CASSFQRIPGELFF

V: TRBV5-1
J: TRBJ2-6
CDR3: CASSWTQGAGANVLTF

V: TRBV28
J: TRBJ2-7
CDR3: CASSLGGTAGSYEQYF

V: TRBV7-2
J: TRBJ2-3
CDR3: CASRGPISTDTQYF

V: TRBV7-2
J: TRBJ2-2
CDR3: CASSSMGGELFF

V: TRBV5-5
J: TRBJ2-1
CDR3: CASSLLTGSYNEQFF

V: TRBV7-2
J: TRBJ2-1
CDR3: CASSLRAGARNEQFF

V: TRBV20-1
J: TRBJ1-2
CDR3: CSARWTGGNYGYTF

V: TRBV7-9
J: TRBJ2-1
CDR3: CASSLGLWVQFF

V: TRBV12-3/TRBV12-4
J: TRBJ1-2
CDR3: CASTATEANYGYTF

V: TRBV3-1
J: TRBJ2-7
CDR3: CASSRTSGRGEQYF

V: TRBV10-3
J: TRBJ2-6
CDR3: CAISSPSGQGVAGANVLTF

V: TRBV27
J: TRBJ1-6
CDR3: CASRDSSYNSPLHF

V: TRBV20-1
J: TRBJ1-2
CDR3: CSARMGGSYGYTF

V: TRBV5-1
J: TRBJ1-1
CDR3: CASSLAANTEAFF

V: TRBV7-3
J: TRBJ1-2
CDR3: CASSLTGGSTSQNGYTF

V: TRBV20-1
J: TRBJ1-2
CDR3: CSAWTGANYGYTF

V: TRBV6-5
J: TRBJ1-1
CDR3: CASSAIGSLEAFF

V: TRBV7-3
J: TRBJ2-2
CDR3: CASSQTSGASLGATGELFF

V: TRBV12-3/TRBV12-4
J: TRBJ2-2
CDR3: CASSLAPWETRFANTGELFF

V: TRBV12-3/TRBV12-4
J: TRBJ2-7
CDR3: CASSLIRGAYEQYF

V: TRBV28
J: TRBJ2-1
CDR3: CASSFLPGLKSDEQFF

V: TRBV28
J: TRBJ2-5
CDR3: CAGGQGAGKTQYF